Listed below are T cell receptor beta chains from one sample, sequenced in a study of T cell changes during pregnancy in multiple sclerosis. This table comes from immunoSEQ multiplex PCR, and its TCRdb copy is limited to in-frame clones, with some not included. The sample includes tens of thousands of clones, approximately 92% of them seen just once. Material: CD8+ T cells from peripheral blood mononuclear cells, obtained in the second trimester of pregnancy. Receptors originate from a female donor with multiple sclerosis, enrolled in a pregnancy study. Both conserved end residues are part of each CDR3. D genes are given only for firm matches. The size of a clone is reported for some rows only, either as once, few or many, or as a class for expanded clones.

clone size	V gene	J gene	D gene	CDR3 protein	CDR3 DNA
NA	TRBV2	TRBJ2-7	NA	CASSEGVTRGYEQYF	TGTGCCAGCAGTGAAGGGGTGACCCGGGGCTACGAGCAGTACTTC
NA	TRBV2	TRBJ2-1	TRBD2	CAGTSGDDNEQFF	TGTGCCGGGACTAGCGGAGACGACAATGAGCAGTTCTTC
once	TRBV7-2	TRBJ1-2	NA	CASSLIQGNSNYGYTF	TGTGCCAGCAGCTTAATACAGGGCAACTCTAACTATGGCTACACCTTC
NA	TRBV30	TRBJ2-1	TRBD1	CAWRQGSHNEQFF	TGTGCCTGGAGACAGGGGTCTCACAATGAGCAGTTCTTC
few	TRBV6-5	TRBJ1-1	NA	CASSYTIMNTEAFF	TGTGCCAGCAGTTACACAATCATGAACACTGAAGCTTTCTTT
NA	TRBV11-3	TRBJ1-1	TRBD1	CASSSWTGRTEAFF	TGTGCCAGCAGCTCGTGGACAGGTCGGACTGAAGCTTTCTTT
NA	TRBV20-1	TRBJ1-2	NA	CSAPNLWGYTF	TGCAGTGCTCCCAACTTGTGGGGCTACACCTTC
NA	TRBV5-1	TRBJ2-7	TRBD1	CASSWTGERAEQYF	TGCGCCAGCAGCTGGACAGGGGAGCGGGCCGAGCAGTACTTC
NA	TRBV13	TRBJ1-1	TRBD1	CASSNQDRGPEAFF	TGTGCCAGCAGCAACCAAGACAGGGGGCCTGAAGCTTTCTTT
NA	TRBV13	TRBJ2-7	TRBD1	CASSWGQGKEQYF	TGTGCCAGCAGCTGGGGACAGGGCAAGGAGCAGTACTTC
NA	TRBV7-6	TRBJ2-1	TRBD1	CASSLWSTGVNEQFF	TGTGCCAGCAGCTTATGGAGCACAGGGGTGAATGAGCAGTTCTTC
NA	TRBV6-5	TRBJ2-2	TRBD1	CAVGQGNGGELFF	TGTGCCGTCGGACAGGGGAACGGCGGGGAGCTGTTTTTT
NA	TRBV14	TRBJ2-7	NA	CASSIDSYAYEQYF	TGTGCCAGCAGCATCGATAGCTATGCCTACGAGCAGTACTTC
NA	TRBV10-1	TRBJ2-3	TRBD2	CASSSGLAGDTQYF	TGCGCCAGCTCATCGGGGCTAGCGGGGGATACGCAGTATTTT
NA	TRBV27	TRBJ2-7	TRBD1	CATTDRRGIEQYF	TGTGCCACAACGGACAGGCGAGGAATCGAGCAGTACTTC
NA	TRBV7-6	TRBJ1-1	NA	CASSPGHKNTEAFF	TGTGCCAGCAGCCCGGGACACAAGAACACTGAAGCTTTCTTT
NA	TRBV11-2	TRBJ2-7	NA	CASSSSYEQYF	TGTGCCAGCAGCTCTAGTTACGAGCAGTACTTC
NA	TRBV5-6	TRBJ1-2	TRBD1	CASSLARQGPYGYTF	TGTGCCAGCAGCCTAGCGAGACAGGGCCCCTATGGCTACACCTTC
NA	TRBV7-3	TRBJ2-7	NA	CASSPGSLNEQYF	TGTGCCAGCAGCCCCGGGAGCCTCAACGAGCAGTACTTC
NA	TRBV4-1	TRBJ2-7	TRBD2	CASSQQTSGGTTYEQYF	TGCGCCAGCAGCCAGCAGACTAGCGGGGGTACCACCTACGAGCAGTACTTC
NA	TRBV13	TRBJ2-5	TRBD2	CASTSVAGGPPETQYF	TGTGCCAGCACCTCCGTTGCGGGGGGGCCCCCGGAGACCCAGTACTTC
few	TRBV5-1	TRBJ2-2	NA	CASSYTVSFGELFF	TGCGCCAGCAGCTATACGGTATCATTTGGGGAGCTGTTTTTT
NA	TRBV6-6	TRBJ1-1	TRBD1	CASSYSPGQGNTEAFF	TGTGCCAGCAGTTACTCCCCGGGACAGGGGAACACTGAAGCTTTCTTT
NA	TRBV9	TRBJ2-7	NA	CASNRWGGPTYEQYF	TGTGCCAGCAACCGCTGGGGGGGCCCTACCTACGAGCAGTACTTC
NA	TRBV5-1	TRBJ2-5	NA	CASSLVFAGIRETQYF	TGCGCCAGCAGCTTGGTATTTGCAGGGATCCGCGAGACCCAGTACTTC
NA	TRBV14	TRBJ2-7	NA	CASSQDYYEQYF	TGTGCCAGCAGCCAAGATTACTACGAGCAGTACTTC
NA	TRBV20-1	TRBJ2-1	TRBD2	CSAPLANEQFF	TGCAGTGCGCCACTAGCGAATGAGCAGTTCTTC
NA	TRBV10-3	TRBJ1-1	NA	CAISDQGWNTEAFF	TGTGCCATCAGTGATCAGGGGTGGAACACTGAAGCTTTCTTT
NA	TRBV7-9	TRBJ2-7	NA	CASSLGGLYEQYF	TGTGCCAGCAGCTTGGGGGGGCTCTACGAGCAGTACTTC
NA	TRBV19	TRBJ1-6	TRBD1	CASSLGTGSNSPLHF	TGTGCCAGTAGTCTCGGGACAGGGAGTAATTCACCCCTCCACTTT
NA	TRBV19	TRBJ2-1	NA	CASTVDSSSYNEQFF	TGTGCCAGTACGGTCGACTCTAGCTCCTACAATGAGCAGTTCTTC
NA	TRBV7-8	TRBJ1-2	TRBD1	CASSLATGAGYGYTF	TGTGCCAGCAGCTTAGCGACAGGGGCGGGCTATGGCTACACCTTC